This is a list of T cell receptor beta chains from one sample in a study of shared clonotypes between healthy human individuals. Sequencing used immunoSEQ multiplex PCR; TCRdb keeps in-frame clones, though not all of them. The table lists 850,000 to 1,200,000 clones, more than 65% of them singletons. Sample: memory CD4+ T cells sorted from blood. Source of these receptors: a young man in good health. Each CDR3 is given with its conserved first and last residue. The D gene is left open where the match is weak. Clone size is stated in some rows and not others, as once, few, many or a class when expanded.

J	D	V	size	length	DNA	CDR3
TRBJ2-3	NA	TRBV6-5	NA	12	TGTGCCAGCAGTTTCGTTGGGGATACGCAGTATTTT	CASSFVGDTQYF
TRBJ2-5	NA	TRBV6-6	NA	11	TGTGCCAGCACCTCCGGGGAGACCCAGTACTTC	CASTSGETQYF
TRBJ2-7	TRBD1	TRBV9	NA	15	TGTGCCAGCAGCGGTGGACAGGGCCCCTCCTACGAGCAGTACTTC	CASSGGQGPSYEQYF
TRBJ2-3	NA	TRBV7-7	NA	11	TGTGCTAGCAGCGCGGGGGATACGCAGTATTTT	CASSAGDTQYF
TRBJ2-7	NA	TRBV7-2	NA	13	TGTGCCAGCAGCCTCCTCCCTCTAGAGGAGCAGTACTTC	CASSLLPLEEQYF
TRBJ1-4	TRBD1	TRBV5-1	NA	16	TGCGCCAGCAGCGAGGGCAAGACAGGGGGCAGAGAAAAACTGTTTTTT	CASSEGKTGGREKLFF
TRBJ2-7	NA	TRBV11-3	NA	16	TGTGCCAGCAGATCAACCGGGACGGATAGGGTCGGCGAGCAGTACTTC	CASRSTGTDRVGEQYF
TRBJ2-7	NA	TRBV6-5	NA	15	TGTGCCAGCAGTTACCCCACCTCCCCACCTCGGGAGCAGTACTTC	CASSYPTSPPREQYF
TRBJ2-5	TRBD1	TRBV7-3	NA	17	TGTGCCAGCAGCAAAGGGGACAGGGGAGATTTTCAAGAGACCCAGTACTTC	CASSKGDRGDFQETQYF
TRBJ1-2	NA	TRBV2	NA	12	TGTGCCAGCAGTGAAAAACGGAGTGGCTACACCTTC	CASSEKRSGYTF
TRBJ1-4	NA	TRBV6-1	NA	15	TGTGCCAGCAGTGATGAAGGGGTGCCCAATGAAAAACTGTTTTTT	CASSDEGVPNEKLFF
TRBJ1-4	NA	TRBV5-6	NA	16	TGTGCCAGCAGCTTGGAGGGGTTTGCAACTAATGAAAAACTGTTTTTT	CASSLEGFATNEKLFF
TRBJ1-5	NA	TRBV6-5	many	15	TGTGCCAGCAGCCCCAGGTTAGGGGCCGGCCAGCCCCAGCATTTT	CASSPRLGAGQPQHF
TRBJ2-7	NA	TRBV5-6	once	15	TGTGCCAGCACCCACAGGGGAGGAATCTCCTACGAGCAGTACTTC	CASTHRGGISYEQYF
TRBJ2-7	TRBD2	TRBV6-5	NA	15	TGTGCCAGCAGTCGCCCTAGCGGGAGGGAATACGAGCAGTACTTC	CASSRPSGREYEQYF
TRBJ2-4	NA	TRBV28	NA	15	TGTGCCGTTACGGCCCAGATACTAGCCAAAAACATTCAGTACTTC	CAVTAQILAKNIQYF
TRBJ1-1	TRBD1	TRBV5-6	once	15	TGTGCCAGCAGCGCCTGGGACAGACAGAACACTGAAGCTTTCTTT	CASSAWDRQNTEAFF
TRBJ1-3	TRBD1	TRBV7-9	NA	15	TGTGCCAGCAGCTTACATACAGGGGGCGTTGACACCATATATTTT	CASSLHTGGVDTIYF
TRBJ2-2	TRBD1	TRBV5-1	NA	15	TGCGCCAGCAGCTTGGAGGGACAGACCACCGGGGAGCTGTTTTTT	CASSLEGQTTGELFF
TRBJ1-5	NA	TRBV4-3	NA	14	TGCGCCAGCAGCCAAGAAACAGCCAATCAGCCCCAGCATTTT	CASSQETANQPQHF
TRBJ1-3	NA	TRBV30	NA	15	TGTGCCTGGACTTACCCCGAGCAAGCTGGAAACACCATATATTTT	CAWTYPEQAGNTIYF
TRBJ2-1	TRBD2	TRBV9	many	19	TGTGCCAGCAGCGTAGGAGGTACTAGCGGGGGGCGTAAATACAATGAGCAGTTCTTC	CASSVGGTSGGRKYNEQFF
TRBJ1-1	NA	TRBV5-1	NA	15	TGCGCCAGCAGCTTGGGTTCCGGTTCTAACACTGAAGCTTTCTTT	CASSLGSGSNTEAFF
TRBJ1-1	NA	TRBV6-6	NA	12	TGTGCCAGCAGTTCTGTGGGCACTGAAGCTTTCTTT	CASSSVGTEAFF
TRBJ2-1	NA	TRBV18	once	13	TGTGCCAGCTCACGGCTCCAGGGCGATGAGCAGTTCTTC	CASSRLQGDEQFF
TRBJ1-6	TRBD1	TRBV28	NA	15	TGTGCCAGCAGTCCCCGGGACAGGGATGGATCACCCCTCCACTTT	CASSPRDRDGSPLHF
TRBJ1-2	TRBD1	TRBV19	NA	15	TGTGCCAGTTCAGCAGGGACAGGGGGTGACTATGGCTACACCTTC	CASSAGTGGDYGYTF
TRBJ1-4	NA	TRBV27	NA	15	TGTGCCAGCATATCCTTGGCAGGGGCTAATGAAAAACTGTTTTTT	CASISLAGANEKLFF
TRBJ1-1	NA	TRBV28	NA	13	TGTGCCAGCAGTTTGTTGGGGAACACTGAAGCTTTCTTT	CASSLLGNTEAFF
TRBJ2-7	NA	TRBV5-1	NA	15	TGCGCCAGCAGCCCAACCGGGACCGATACCTACGAGCAGTACTTC	CASSPTGTDTYEQYF
TRBJ2-3	TRBD2	TRBV9	NA	14	TGTGCCAGCAGCGCCTTAGCGGGAGCTGCTACGCAGTATTTT	CASSALAGAATQYF
TRBJ2-2	TRBD2	TRBV14	NA	16	TGTGCCAGCAGCCAAGATGCTAGCGGGGCCATAGGGGAGCTGTTTTTT	CASSQDASGAIGELFF
TRBJ2-7	TRBD1	TRBV6-5	once	15	TGTGCCAGCAGTGGACCGGGACAGGGCGCGTACGAGCAGTACTTC	CASSGPGQGAYEQYF